The clone carrying this TCR beta chain was detected only a few times. What it binds is unknown. This entry is derived from a study of cytomegalovirus exposure and HLA in healthy donors. Study-level results: TCR beta V- and J-gene trimming was later associated with a missense DCLRE1C variant.

The PCR contained 60 Vbeta and 13 Jbeta primers. Generated by immunoSEQ multiplex PCR, the TCRdb table keeps only in-frame clones and is missing some. The data show around 150,000 clones, roughly three quarters seen once. The CDR3 spans 16 residues. J gave up 1 base and V 1 base, and 3 bases lay outside the gene matches. CDR1 and CDR2 from the germline V gene are SGHRS and YFSETQ. This TCR derives from a male donor in good health and CMV-seronegative. J is TRBJ2-2 and V is TRBV5-1; 8 bases fit TRBD1. The sequencing input was PBMCs. The chain's CDR3 is CASSLMGTGNTGELFF. The CDR3 nucleotides are TGCGCCAGCAGCTTGATGGGGACAGGGAACACCGGGGAGCTGTTTTTT.